These 3 T cell receptor beta chains came from one sample sequenced in a study of blood T cells in healthy people across ages (dated by TCRdb to the mid-2010s). Libraries came from 5' RACE. TCRdb records Illumina HiSeq 2500 as the sequencer. The second PCR ran for about 7 to 11 cycles and used a J-beta primer mix along with a sample-barcoded 5' primer. TCRdb trimmed public reads at Q25 via fastp, called clones via MiXCR and kept in-frame beta chains. Rows merge per CDR3 protein into single entries with the most common DNA and genes. Here the sample has over a million distinct CDR3 sequences; 40% to 55% occur a single time. The ten largest make up about 19% of the sample. Input material: blood. The receptors derive from a woman in her fifties or sixties in good health.

This clonotype came up a few times. The rearrangement links TRBV7-6 to TRBJ2-3; TRBD1 matches at 8 bases. CDR1 is SGHVS and CDR2 is FNYEAQ in the germline V gene. V shed 5 bases, J shed 3 bases, and the junction held 7 bases outside the gene matches. This CDR3 has 15 residues. The CDR3 region is CASSRTGLGTDTQYF. The CDR3 DNA is TGTGCCAGCAGCCGGACAGGGCTTGGGACAGATACGCAGTATTTT.

J is TRBJ2-2 and V is TRBV19; D is uncertain. The CDR3 is 16 amino acids. Germline values: CDR1 LNHDA, CDR2 SQIVND (reference sequence). Trimming removed 5 bases from V and 6 bases from J, with 19 bases in between. The CDR3 DNA follows: TGTGCCAGTAGTTTGCGCCCCATGGGCATATCCGGGGAGCTGTTTTTT. Translating gives CASSLRPMGISGELFF.

This chain links TRBV20-1 with TRBJ2-4; maybe TRBD2 (5 bases). Gene TRBJ2-5 matches the end of the DNA better, so the J call may be wrong. CDR1 and CDR2 from the germline V gene are DFQATT and SNEGSKA (reference sequence). The CDR3 is 13 residues long. The DNA of the CDR3 is TGCAGTGCTACCGGAGGCGGAGGAGAGACCCAGTACTTC. Its protein is CSATGGGGETQYF.